This paragraph covers one T cell receptor (beta chain) sequence. Its antigen remains unidentified. Germline assignment: CDR1 MNHEY and CDR2 SVGAGI. The ends lost 0 bases at V and 4 bases at J; junction bases unmatched: 3. This CDR3 region has 15 residues. cDNA synthesis used the whole RNA isolate, giving expressed TCRB sequences. Profiled with immunoSEQ multiplex PCR; TCRdb holds only in-frame clones, not every one. The sample has about 340,000 clones, roughly 13% seen once; the top ten hold approximately 0.016%. These data are taken from a study of beta chain features in type 1 diabetes. Study observations and caveats: Comparison showed that naive, central memory and Treg TCRB repertoires appeared more similar among patients than among healthy donors. Insertion counts at VDJ junctions were lower in type 1 diabetes patients, who also showed more deletions there. cDNA-based reads could over-represent cells with high TCR expression. TCRB CDR3s were moderately but significantly shorter in Type 1 diabetes patients in all four CD4+ subsets.

Sequencing used naive CD4+ T cells from blood. This chain uses TRBV6-5 with TRBJ2-7, with 10 bases matching TRBD2. The TCR was taken from a woman under 30 with type 1 diabetes. The CDR3, as DNA: TGTGCCAGCAGTTACTCCGCGACTAGCGGGTACGAGCAGTACTTC. Its translation: CASSYSATSGYEQYF.